This TCR beta chain was obtained from a study of cytomegalovirus exposure and HLA in healthy donors. The V segment lost 1 base and the J segment 5 bases; nucleotides outside the gene matches: 4. The germline gives CDR1 SGHVS, CDR2 FNYEAQ. There are 15 residues in the CDR3. This PCR relied on a set of 60 Vbeta primers and 13 Jbeta primers. The table came from immunoSEQ multiplex PCR; TCRdb's copy has only in-frame clones and leaves some out. The table lists nearly 200,000 clones, about 79% of them singletons. The origin of this receptor is a boy between 2 and 10 years old in good health and CMV-seronegative. The chain combines TRBV7-6 with TRBJ2-5, with TRBD2 identical over 10 bases. Sequencing was performed on PBMCs. The CDR3 region has the DNA TGTGCCAGCAGCTTAGACCAGCGGGGGGGGGAGACCCAGTACTTC. Translation gives CASSLDQRGGETQYF.